These T cell receptor beta chains were read from a single sample in a study of cytomegalovirus exposure and HLA in healthy donors. Using immunoSEQ multiplex PCR, the repertoire was profiled, and TCRdb retains in-frame clones only, with some absent. The sample contains about 160,000 clones, around four fifths of which appear only once. The source material was PBMCs. The source of these receptors is a man aged 25 to 45 in good health and CMV-seronegative. CDR3s include the opening cysteine and the closing phenylalanine or tryptophan. D genes are given only for firm matches. Size is stated for part of the rows, as once, few or many counts, or as a class when the clone is expanded.

.	TRBJ2-1	TRBV7-8	16	TRBD2	CASSPPGLAGYNEQFF	TGTGCCAGCAGCCCCCCGGGACTAGCGGGGTACAATGAGCAGTTCTTC
few	TRBJ2-1	TRBV6-5	14	TRBD2	CASSRTSGYNEQFF	TGTGCCAGCAGTCGGACTAGCGGATACAATGAGCAGTTCTTC
.	TRBJ1-2	TRBV29-1	13	.	CSVEETGTGGYTF	TGCAGCGTTGAAGAAACAGGGACGGGTGGCTACACCTTC
once	TRBJ2-1	TRBV28	15	TRBD1	CASSMTGGPYNEQFF	TGTGCCAGCAGTATGACAGGGGGCCCCTACAATGAGCAGTTCTTC
once	TRBJ1-1	TRBV18	15	TRBD1	CASSPGQGSNTEAFF	TGTGCCAGCTCACCGGGACAGGGATCAAACACTGAAGCTTTCTTT
.	TRBJ2-1	TRBV11-2	14	.	CASSGSLGYNEQFF	TGTGCCAGCAGCGGGAGCTTAGGGTACAATGAGCAGTTCTTC
.	TRBJ1-2	TRBV29-1	13	.	CSVGGSRSYGYTF	TGCAGCGTTGGAGGCAGTCGATCATATGGCTACACCTTC
.	TRBJ1-2	TRBV6-5	16	.	CASSSGYRVVNYGYTF	TGTGCCAGCAGTTCCGGGTACAGGGTCGTTAACTATGGCTACACCTTC
.	TRBJ1-6	TRBV28	14	.	CATRLSSYNSPLHF	TGTGCCACCCGTTTGAGCTCCTATAATTCACCCCTCCACTTT
once	TRBJ2-2	TRBV2	16	.	CASKMIGGGNVGELFF	TGTGCCAGCAAAATGATAGGGGGCGGGAACGTCGGGGAGCTGTTTTTT
.	TRBJ2-3	TRBV6-1	15	.	CASSDLTVYTDTQYF	TGTGCCAGCAGTGACTTGACAGTGTACACAGATACGCAGTATTTT
.	TRBJ2-7	TRBV10-2	12	.	CASRVGGYEQYF	TGCGCCAGCCGGGTTGGTGGGTACGAGCAGTACTTC
few	TRBJ2-6	TRBV27	22	TRBD2	CASSFKSPRAGRGGLGANVLTF	TGTGCCAGCAGTTTTAAATCGCCTCGGGCGGGGCGGGGGGGCCTCGGGGCCAACGTCCTGACTTTC
.	TRBJ2-1	TRBV4-3	16	TRBD2	CASSQDPGGLYNEQFF	TGCGCCAGCAGCCAAGACCCGGGGGGGCTGTACAATGAGCAGTTCTTC
.	TRBJ1-5	TRBV28	15	.	CASLPGSLSNQPQHF	TGTGCCAGCCTCCCCGGGAGTCTTAGCAATCAGCCCCAGCATTTT
.	TRBJ1-5	TRBV5-4	13	TRBD1	CASSQGGNQPQHF	TGTGCCAGCAGCCAGGGGGGCAATCAGCCCCAGCATTTT
.	TRBJ1-1	TRBV27	12	TRBD1	CASSLQGYEAFF	TGTGCCAGCAGTCTACAGGGGTATGAAGCTTTCTTT
once	TRBJ2-7	TRBV18	13	TRBD1	CASSRDSDYEQYF	TGTGCCAGCTCCCGGGACAGCGACTACGAGCAGTACTTC
.	TRBJ1-6	TRBV11-1	14	.	CASSLRRANSPLHF	TGTGCCAGCAGCTTACGCAGGGCAAATTCACCCCTCCACTTT
.	TRBJ1-4	TRBV6-5	15	TRBD1	CASTSSDRGNEKLFF	TGTGCCAGCACTTCTTCCGACAGGGGTAATGAAAAACTGTTTTTT
.	TRBJ2-2	TRBV30	14	.	CAWSVRLGAGELFF	TGTGCCTGGAGTGTACGTCTGGGCGCCGGGGAGCTGTTTTTT
.	TRBJ2-1	TRBV5-1	14	.	CASNPANPYNEQFF	TGCGCCAGCAATCCAGCGAACCCCTACAATGAGCAGTTCTTC
.	TRBJ1-5	TRBV6-5	13	.	CASRTPGGRRQHF	TGTGCCAGCAGGACTCCTGGGGGCCGACGCCAGCATTTT
.	TRBJ1-3	TRBV30	14	.	CAWSVGGSGNTIYF	TGTGCCTGGAGTGTAGGGGGTTCTGGAAACACCATATATTTT
once	TRBJ2-1	TRBV4-3	16	TRBD2	CASSQGGGRTHNEQFF	TGCGCCAGCAGCCAAGGTGGCGGGAGGACCCACAATGAGCAGTTCTTC
.	TRBJ1-1	TRBV5-6	15	TRBD1	CASSYYRGMNTEAFF	TGTGCCAGCAGCTACTACAGGGGGATGAACACTGAAGCTTTCTTT
.	TRBJ2-7	TRBV12-2	16	.	CASRLPRGEIKYEQYF	TGTGCAAGTCGCTTACCTCGGGGGGAGATTAAGTACGAGCAGTACTTC
.	TRBJ2-7	TRBV28	13	.	CASGGGDALGQYF	TGTGCCAGCGGTGGCGGGGATGCCTTGGGGCAGTACTTC
once	TRBJ2-1	TRBV5-1	15	TRBD2	CASSASGGQPNEQFF	TGCGCCAGCAGCGCGAGCGGGGGGCAACCCAATGAGCAGTTCTTC
.	TRBJ2-3	TRBV7-2	16	.	CASSFRPGLVGDTQYF	TGTGCCAGCAGCTTTAGGCCGGGACTTGTAGGGGATACGCAGTATTTT
few	TRBJ1-2	TRBV4-3	17	.	CASSQDIGFPGGDGYTF	TGCGCCAGCAGCCAAGATATTGGCTTTCCGGGAGGCGATGGCTACACCTTC
.	TRBJ2-2	TRBV7-2	14	TRBD1	CASSVTGRTGELFF	TGTGCCAGCAGCGTGACAGGGCGCACCGGGGAGCTGTTTTTT
.	TRBJ1-4	TRBV7-2	15	.	CASSLDTGFEEKLFF	TGTGCCAGCAGCTTAGATACGGGGTTTGAAGAAAAACTGTTTTTT
.	TRBJ2-7	TRBV18	13	TRBD2	CASGTSDFYEQYF	TGTGCCAGCGGGACTAGCGACTTCTACGAGCAGTACTTC
.	TRBJ1-5	TRBV28	14	.	CASTPGGWGQPQHF	TGTGCCAGCACACCGGGGGGTTGGGGGCAGCCCCAGCATTTT
.	TRBJ2-1	TRBV7-2	17	TRBD2	CASSPLVVAGGFNEQFF	TGTGCCAGCAGTCCATTGGTCGTAGCGGGAGGGTTCAATGAGCAGTTCTTC
.	TRBJ1-4	TRBV6-6	15	.	CASSYTEGGIEKLFF	TGTGCCAGCAGTTACACAGAGGGAGGGATTGAAAAACTGTTTTTT
.	TRBJ1-1	TRBV2	11	TRBD1	CASQGVTEAFF	TGTGCCAGCCAGGGGGTCACTGAAGCTTTCTTT
once	TRBJ1-1	TRBV19	15	.	CASSTQGSMNTEAFF	TGTGCCAGTAGTACCCAGGGATCCATGAACACTGAAGCTTTCTTT
few	TRBJ2-2	TRBV14	16	.	CASSQGIRQQTGELFF	TGTGCCAGCAGCCAAGGGATACGACAGCAGACCGGGGAGCTGTTTTTT
once	TRBJ2-7	TRBV1	17	.	CTSSQVNSGNGTYEQYF	TGCACCAGCAGCCAAGTCAATAGCGGGAATGGGACCTACGAGCAGTACTTC
.	TRBJ2-2	TRBV5-6	18	TRBD2	CASSAGLAGTSNTGELFF	TGTGCCAGCAGCGCGGGACTAGCGGGGACCTCGAACACCGGGGAGCTGTTTTTT
few	TRBJ2-1	TRBV6-5	15	TRBD1	CASKITGGNYNEQFF	TGTGCCAGCAAGATAACAGGGGGCAACTACAATGAGCAGTTCTTC
.	TRBJ2-7	TRBV10-1	13	.	CASRGCGIHEQYF	TGCGCCAGCAGGGGGTGCGGGATCCACGAGCAGTACTTC
.	TRBJ1-4	TRBV7-2	14	TRBD1	CASSFQGGNEKLFF	TGTGCCAGCAGCTTTCAGGGGGGAAATGAAAAACTGTTTTTT
.	TRBJ1-3	TRBV7-2	16	.	CASSARGLSSGNTIYF	TGTGCCAGCAGCGCCAGGGGCCTCAGCTCTGGAAACACCATATATTTT
.	TRBJ2-7	TRBV21-1	14	.	CASSKRAGAYEQYF	TGTGCCAGCAGCAAGAGAGCGGGGGCCTACGAGCAGTACTTC
.	TRBJ2-7	TRBV30	16	TRBD1	CAWSTPRGTGAYEQYF	TGTGCCTGGAGTACCCCACGAGGGACAGGGGCCTACGAGCAGTACTTC
.	TRBJ2-1	TRBV6-5	16	.	CASSYSRGRYGNEQFF	TGTGCCAGCAGTTACTCCAGGGGGAGGTACGGCAATGAGCAGTTCTTC
.	TRBJ1-6	TRBV27	13	.	CASWGGADSPLHF	TGTGCCAGCTGGGGGGGGGCTGACTCACCCCTCCACTTT
.	TRBJ2-2	TRBV6-6	15	.	CASSTGTPNTGELFF	TGTGCCAGCAGTACCGGGACACCAAACACCGGGGAGCTGTTTTTT
once	TRBJ1-6	TRBV28	14	.	CASSFAGFNSPLHF	TGTGCCAGCAGTTTTGCAGGGTTCAATTCACCCCTCCACTTT
.	TRBJ1-2	TRBV25-1	12	.	CASSGGYYGYTF	TGTGCCAGCAGTGGGGGCTACTATGGCTACACCTTC
once	TRBJ2-5	TRBV2	15	TRBD2	CASRLIPGLGSGQYF	TGTGCCAGCAGGTTAATACCGGGACTAGGTAGTGGGCAGTACTTC
.	TRBJ1-3	TRBV6-5	16	TRBD1	CASSSGPTGSQNTIYF	TGTGCCAGCAGTTCCGGACCGACAGGGAGCCAAAACACCATATATTTT
.	TRBJ1-5	TRBV7-8	18	.	CASSLATGIRGSNQPQHF	TGTGCCAGCAGCTTAGCCACGGGTATTCGTGGGAGCAATCAGCCCCAGCATTTT
.	TRBJ1-1	TRBV10-3	17	TRBD1	CAIRALTGGRWGTEAFF	TGTGCCATCAGGGCCCTCACAGGGGGCCGATGGGGCACTGAAGCTTTCTTT